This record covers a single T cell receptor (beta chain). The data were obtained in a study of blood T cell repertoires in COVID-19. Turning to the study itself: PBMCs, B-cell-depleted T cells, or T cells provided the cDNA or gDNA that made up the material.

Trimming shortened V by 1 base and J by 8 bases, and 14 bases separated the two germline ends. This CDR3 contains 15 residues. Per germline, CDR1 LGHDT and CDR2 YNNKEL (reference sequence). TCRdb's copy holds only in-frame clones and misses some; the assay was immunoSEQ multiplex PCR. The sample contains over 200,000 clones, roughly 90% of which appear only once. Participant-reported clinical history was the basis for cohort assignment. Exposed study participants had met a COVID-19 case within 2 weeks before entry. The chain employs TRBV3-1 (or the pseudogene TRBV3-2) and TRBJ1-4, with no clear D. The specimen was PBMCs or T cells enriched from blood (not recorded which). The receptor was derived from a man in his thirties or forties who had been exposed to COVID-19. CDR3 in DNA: TGTGCCAGCAGCCAAGTACTGGGAGCGGGGGAAAAACTGTTTTTT. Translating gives CASSQVLGAGEKLFF.